The next 10 T cell receptor beta chains were all read from a single sample in a study of cytomegalovirus exposure and HLA in healthy donors. The study ran its PCR with 60 Vbeta and 13 Jbeta primers. Using immunoSEQ multiplex PCR, the repertoire was profiled, and TCRdb retains in-frame clones only, with some absent. The table records about 100,000 clones, about 62% of them present only once. The sequencing sample was made of PBMCs. The receptors stem from a human donor in good health.

The chain has TRBV19 and TRBJ1-5, with D possibly being TRBD1 (5 bases). Germline CDR1 reads LNHDA; CDR2 reads SQIVND (reference sequence). The ends were cut back, 3 bases at V and 7 bases at J, with 16 bases in the middle. This CDR3 spans 15 amino acids. In DNA, the CDR3 is TGTGCCAGTAGTATCGGAGGGCAGGGCCCCCAGCCCCAGCATTTT. It is translated as CASSIGGQGPQPQHF.

The rearrangement joins TRBV30 to TRBJ2-5; TRBD1 is a possible D gene (6 bases). Trimming left V 4 bases short and J 11 bases short, with 23 bases between. CDR1 is GTSNPN, CDR2 SVGIG, per germline (reference sequence). This CDR3 comprises 14 residues. The CDR3 region has the DNA TGTGCCTGGACCCCGGGACACGGTCCGTGGGAGCAGTACTTC. It encodes CAWTPGHGPWEQYF.

The V call is TRBV6-6, the J call TRBJ1-5; possibly TRBD1 for D (5 bases). Germline CDR1 and CDR2: MNHNY and SVGAGI (reference sequence). This CDR3 has 14 residues. The V end lost 6 bases, the J end lost 4 bases, and 13 bases lay between the germline ends. In nucleotides, the CDR3 is TGTGCCAGCAGCCCCTGGGCAGGGAATCAGCCCCAGCATTTT. The encoded protein is CASSPWAGNQPQHF.

The chain recombines TRBV18 with TRBJ2-1; maybe TRBD2 (6 bases). The germline gives CDR1 KGHSH, CDR2 LQKENI. Trimming stripped 8 bases from V and 8 bases from J, with 19 bases between. The CDR3 has 14 residues. CDR3 coding DNA: TGTGCCAGCCGCGCGAGGTGGGAGGTCGATGAGCAGTTCTTC. Its protein product is CASRARWEVDEQFF. The full variable domain, in which reference TRBV18 and TRBJ2-1 provide the parts outside the CDR3, is NAGVMQNPRHLVRRRGQEARLRCSPMKGHSHVYWYRQLPEEGLKFMVYLQKENIIDESGMPKERFSAEFPKEGPSILRIQQVVRGDSAAYFCASRARWEVDEQFFGPGTRLTVL.

The chain joins TRBV11-2 to TRBJ2-7, with 12 nucleotides matching TRBD2. The CDR3 has 16 residues. V was clipped by 4 bases and J by 3 bases; unmatched bases: 7. Germline V gene data show CDR1 as SGHAT and CDR2 as FQNNGV. CDR3 nucleotide sequence: TGTGCCAGCAGCTCGTACCCGACTAGCGGGAGCTACGAGCAGTACTTC. As protein: CASSSYPTSGSYEQYF.

V and J are TRBV5-1 and TRBJ2-1, with TRBD2 identical over 10 bases. The CDR3 is made up of 14 amino acids. Trimming took 5 bases from V and 6 from J; bases not matched to a gene: 5. Germline CDR1 SGHRS, CDR2 YFSETQ. As DNA, the CDR3 is TGCGCCAGCAGACCCCTAGCGGGAGTCAATGAGCAGTTCTTC. This encodes CASRPLAGVNEQFF.

This clone was observed once. V is TRBV2 and J is TRBJ2-7; TRBD1 might be the D (5 bases). The V end was cut by 6 bases, the J end by 4 bases, with 13 bases between. Looked up from germline, CDR1 is SNHLY and CDR2 is FYNNEI. This CDR3 is 13 amino acids long. The DNA of the CDR3 is TGTGCCAGCAGGGCAGGGCTACGGTACGAGCAGTACTTC. This encodes CASRAGLRYEQYF.

This clone was seen more than once but under ten times. As DNA, the CDR3 is TGCGCCAGCAGTCCAGCGGGGGTAAGCACAGATACGCAGTATTTT. It specifies CASSPAGVSTDTQYF. The rearrangement joins TRBV23-1 to TRBJ2-3, with 8 nucleotides matching TRBD2. TRBV23-1 is identified as an open reading frame with a role that is uncertain. The CDR3 loop spans 15 amino acids. The V segment lost 4 bases and the J segment 0 bases; nucleotides outside the gene matches: 3.

V and J are TRBV29-1 and TRBJ1-1; a weak D match, TRBD1 (5 bases). Germline V CDR1 and CDR2: SQVTM, ANQGSEA. V lost 6 bases and J lost 6, with 11 bases in between. This CDR3 is 11 amino acids long. CDR3 sequence reads: CSVGDSAEAFF. The DNA for the CDR3 is TGCAGCGTAGGGGACTCGGCTGAAGCTTTCTTT.

The chain couples TRBV19 to TRBJ1-2; D is undetermined. The CDR3 runs to 11 residues. The germline V gene has CDR1 LNHDA and CDR2 SQIVND (reference sequence). Trimming pared 6 bases from V and 5 bases from J, leaving 7 bases between. The CDR3 sequence: CASRAAYGYTF. CDR3 DNA sequence: TGTGCCAGTAGGGCGGCTTATGGCTACACCTTC.